This T cell receptor beta chain was recovered during a study of OX40 agonist ivuxolimab in advanced cancers. V was clipped by 4 bases and J by 5 bases; unmatched bases: 9. The CDR3 extends over 14 amino acids. From germline, CDR1 is GTSNPN and CDR2 SVGIG (reference sequence). Study-wide results and limits: At 0.1-3.0 mg/kg, partial responders had clonal expansion among the lowest observed. Compared with CD4+, CD8+ T cells on average had more expanded clones.

This clone appeared a few times. Its antigen is still unknown. Profiling relied on immunoSEQ multiplex PCR, and the TCRdb table lists in-frame clones only, not all of them. This table holds about 79,000 clones, around 82% found once. The chain combines TRBV30 with TRBJ1-1; 8 bases are shared with TRBD1. This TCR was sampled from an adult with an advanced solid tumor such as melanoma, head and neck, liver or kidney cancer. The sequencing here drew on CD4+ or CD8+ T cells sorted from blood, taken in a trial of the OX40 agonist ivuxolimab. The CDR3 DNA sequence: TGTGCCTGGAATGGGCAGGGGGCGTCTACTGAAGCTTTCTTT. Protein product: CAWNGQGASTEAFF. The variable domain in full, completed from reference TRBV30 and TRBJ1-1, reads SQTIHQWPATLVQPVGSPLSLECTVEGTSNPNLYWYRQAAGRGLQLLFYSVGIGQISSEVPQNLSASRPQDRQFILSSKKLLLSDSGFYLCAWNGQGASTEAFFGQGTRLTVV.